Below, 30 T cell receptor beta chains from the same sample are listed, as sequenced in a study of cytomegalovirus exposure and HLA in healthy donors. In the PCR, 60 Vbeta and 13 Jbeta primers were used. Using immunoSEQ multiplex PCR, the repertoire was profiled, and TCRdb retains in-frame clones only, with some absent. Among approximately 92,000 clones, 81% were seen once, and the ten largest hold under 5.5%. Specimen: PBMCs. These receptors were taken from an older woman in good health and CMV-seropositive.

Here the CDR3 reads CASSLQTGGPVEQYF. The CDR3 DNA reads as TGTGCCAGTAGTTTGCAAACGGGAGGGCCCGTCGAGCAGTACTTC. V usage is TRBV19 and J usage is TRBJ2-7; 8 nucleotides align to TRBD2. The CDR3 has 15 amino acids. The V and J ends lost 5 bases and 6 bases, in that order; junction bases with no gene match: 12. Germline V gene sequence: CDR1 LNHDA, CDR2 SQIVND (reference sequence).

This sequence joins TRBV6-4 and TRBJ2-3, with 8 bases matching TRBD2. There are 15 residues in the CDR3. Germline V gene lookup returns CDR1 MRHNA and CDR2 SNTAGT. The V and J ends lost 2 bases and 0 bases, in that order; junction bases with no gene match: 1. The CDR3 region is CASSDVAGSTDTQYF. The CDR3 DNA reads TGTGCCAGCAGTGACGTAGCGGGAAGCACAGATACGCAGTATTTT.

The chain is built from TRBV11-2 and TRBJ2-1; 11 nucleotides match TRBD2. CDR1 and CDR2 from the germline V gene are SGHAT and FQNNGV. The J segment lost 7 bases and the V segment lost 4 bases, leaving 3 bases of the junction unmatched. The CDR3 runs 14 residues. For the CDR3, the DNA is TGTGCCAGCAGCTCGACTAGCGGGATAAATGAGCAGTTCTTC. Amino acid sequence: CASSSTSGINEQFF.

This clone turned up a few times. The chain joins TRBV19 to TRBJ1-2; TRBD1 aligns across 9 bases. V dropped 5 bases and J dropped 6; count of bases not matched to a gene: 7. The CDR3 is 14 amino acids. Germline CDR1 reads LNHDA; CDR2 reads SQIVND (reference sequence). Written as DNA, the CDR3 is TGTGCCAGTAGTTCCCGACAGGGGGTCCATGGCTACACCTTC. Encoded protein: CASSSRQGVHGYTF.

The V call is TRBV11-2, the J call TRBJ2-7; TRBD1 is a possible D gene (7 bases). The CDR3 length is 16 residues. The germline gives CDR1 SGHAT, CDR2 FQNNGV. The V gene lost 6 bases and the J gene lost 3 bases, with 21 bases spanning the gap. The CDR3 sequence: CASSLRGRDGYYEQYF. CDR3 nucleotide sequence: TGTGCCAGCAGTCTAAGGGGGCGGGACGGCTACTACGAGCAGTACTTC.

A few counts support this clone. The chain uses TRBV9 and TRBJ2-3; TRBD2 aligns across 7 bases. V was clipped by 0 bases and J by 4 bases; unmatched bases: 8. This CDR3 is 16 amino acids long. CDR1 is SGDLS, CDR2 YYNGEE, per germline. The CDR3 here is CASSVEERDCADTQYF. CDR3 sequence (DNA): TGTGCCAGCAGCGTAGAGGAGCGGGATTGCGCAGATACGCAGTATTTT.

This rearrangement joins TRBV5-8 to TRBJ2-2, with 13 bases fitting TRBD2. Looked up from germline, CDR1 is SGHTS and CDR2 is YDEGEE. V trimming: 9 bases; J trimming: 6 bases; junction bases outside the gene matches: 8. The CDR3 totals 15 residues. The CDR3 DNA reads as TGTGCCATTCATCTGGGACTAGCGGGATCCGGGGAGCTGTTTTTT. Its translation: CAIHLGLAGSGELFF.

In this sample, this clone turned up once. V gene TRBV5-1 combines with J gene TRBJ1-4; D might be TRBD1 (6 bases). CDR1 SGHRS and CDR2 YFSETQ come from the germline V gene. CDR3 length equals 16 residues. The V end was cut by 0 bases, the J end by 3 bases, with 12 bases between. CDR3 in DNA: TGCGCCAGCAGCTTGGAGGGGGGGCTCTCTAATGAAAAACTGTTTTTT. Its protein is CASSLEGGLSNEKLFF. The full variable domain, with the rest looked up from reference TRBV5-1 and TRBJ1-4, is KAGVTQTPRYLIKTRGQQVTLSCSPISGHRSVSWYQQTPGQGLQFLFEYFSETQRNKGNFPGRFSGRQFSNSRSEMNVSTLELGDSALYLCASSLEGGLSNEKLFFGSGTQLSVL.

This sequence joins TRBV6-5 and TRBJ1-5, with unresolved D. Germline CDR1 reads MNHEY; CDR2 reads SVGAGI. Trimming left V 5 bases short and J 6 bases short, with 8 bases between. The CDR3 sequence is 12 residues long. CDR3 sequence (DNA): TGTGCCAGCAGTGAGCGTAGTCAGCCCCAGCATTTT. Its translation is CASSERSQPQHF.

The V gene is TRBV30, the J gene TRBJ1-2; 10 bases map to TRBD1. The germline V gene encodes CDR1 GTSNPN and CDR2 SVGIG (reference sequence). This CDR3 has 15 residues. Germline trimming cut 6 bases from V and 4 bases from J; bases unmatched to any gene: 11. In DNA form, the CDR3 reads TGTGCCTGCCCGGGACAGGGGTCAGTTCTCTATGGCTACACCTTC. Its translation is CACPGQGSVLYGYTF.

Only a few counts were recorded for this clone. J is TRBJ2-3 and V is TRBV7-3, with TRBD2 identical over 7 bases. The trim removed 5 bases at V and 4 bases at J, leaving 6 bases unmatched. Germline V gives CDR1 SGHTA, CDR2 FQGTGA. The CDR3 has 14 amino acids. CDR3: CASSPAGAPDTQYF. The CDR3 region has the DNA TGTGCCAGCAGCCCCGCGGGAGCTCCAGATACGCAGTATTTT. The variable domain in full, with the rest retrieved from reference TRBV7-3 and TRBJ2-3, is GAGVSQTPSNKVTEKGKYVELRCDPISGHTALYWYRQSLGQGPEFLIYFQGTGAADDSGLPNDRFFAVRPEGSVSTLKIQRTERGDSAVYLCASSPAGAPDTQYFGPGTRLTVL.

The rearrangement joins TRBV5-1 to TRBJ2-5; the D gene is possibly TRBD2 (6 bases). The V end was cut by 0 bases, the J end by 4 bases, with 16 bases between. Germline V gives CDR1 SGHRS, CDR2 YFSETQ. The CDR3 extends over 16 amino acids. The CDR3 sequence is CASSLGPLGSTETQYF. In DNA, the CDR3 is TGCGCCAGCAGCTTGGGCCCCCTCGGGAGTACAGAGACCCAGTACTTC.

The V gene is TRBV29-1, the J gene TRBJ1-1; possibly TRBD1 for D (6 bases). V gave up 2 bases and J gave up 3 bases, with 16 bases separating them. The germline V gene has CDR1 SQVTM and CDR2 ANQGSEA. The CDR3 runs to 15 residues. The CDR3 nucleotides are TGCAGCGTTGAAAGGGGGAGGGGGTGGGACACTGAAGCTTTCTTT. This encodes CSVERGRGWDTEAFF.

This clone showed up just a few times. The CDR3 DNA sequence: TGTGCCAGCAGCACGAGGGGGGGTGAAAAACTGTTTTTT. Protein sequence: CASSTRGGEKLFF. The rearrangement joins TRBV5-6 to TRBJ1-4; TRBD1 is a possible D gene (6 bases). The ends were cut back, 4 bases at V and 7 bases at J, with 11 bases in the middle. The CDR3 contains 13 residues. Germline loops: CDR1 SGHDT, CDR2 YYEEEE.

J is TRBJ1-5 and V is TRBV10-3, with D unresolved. V was trimmed by 4 bases and J by 4 bases, leaving 8 bases between them. Per germline, CDR1 ENHRY and CDR2 SYGVKD. This CDR3 spans 13 amino acids. The CDR3 region has the DNA TGTGCCATCAGTGTTACAATGAATCAGCCCCAGCATTTT. It is translated as CAISVTMNQPQHF.

This chain uses TRBV6-6 with TRBJ1-5; possibly TRBD1 for D (6 bases). V was clipped by 5 bases and J by 1 base, with 9 bases between them. There are 14 residues in the CDR3. From germline, CDR1 is MNHNY and CDR2 SVGAGI (reference sequence). The CDR3 sequence is CASSPGQSNQPQHF. The CDR3 bases are TGTGCCAGCAGTCCCGGACAGAGCAATCAGCCCCAGCATTTT.

This clone was seen only once. The genes are TRBV18 and TRBJ1-1; maybe TRBD1 (5 bases). With 3 bases removed from V and 3 bases from J, the gap between germline ends came to 11 bases. CDR1 is KGHSH, CDR2 LQKENI, per germline. The CDR3 consists of 14 residues. The CDR3 spells CASSPGGSDTEAFF. For the CDR3, the DNA is TGTGCCAGCTCACCGGGGGGGTCGGACACTGAAGCTTTCTTT.

The chain joins TRBV15 to TRBJ2-7; 8 bases match TRBD2. CDR1 and CDR2 (germline): LNHNV, YYDKDF (reference sequence). Trimming took 10 bases from V and 6 from J; bases not matched to a gene: 5. The CDR3 is made up of 11 amino acids. This chain's CDR3 is CAIGREGEQYF. Here the CDR3 DNA reads TGTGCCATCGGACGGGAGGGCGAGCAGTACTTC.

This clone showed up just a few times. This chain joins TRBV6-5 and TRBJ2-7; TRBD2 might be the D (6 bases). The CDR3 length is 15 residues. V lost 8 bases to trimming and J lost 0 bases, with 17 bases between them. Germline V lookup: CDR1 MNHEY, CDR2 SVGAGI. The CDR3 here is CASSLGLAFSYEQYF. As DNA, the CDR3 is TGTGCCAGCTCCCTGGGTCTAGCGTTCTCCTACGAGCAGTACTTC.

The V call is TRBV6-1, the J call TRBJ1-3; 8 nucleotides align to TRBD1. Germline V CDR1 and CDR2: MNHNS, SASEGT. Trimming took 2 bases from V and 3 from J; bases not matched to a gene: 3. The CDR3 is made up of 15 amino acids. The CDR3 region has the DNA TGTGCCAGCAGTGAAATGGACAGGGTTGGAAACACCATATATTTT. As protein: CASSEMDRVGNTIYF.

The chain joins TRBV5-1 to TRBJ2-5; the D is unclear. The CDR3 contains 14 residues. From germline, CDR1 is SGHRS and CDR2 YFSETQ. Trimming stripped 4 bases from V and 2 bases from J, with 12 bases between. The CDR3 reads CASSSTALQETQYF. The CDR3, as DNA: TGCGCCAGCAGCAGCACAGCCCTTCAAGAGACCCAGTACTTC.

V gene TRBV5-1 combines with J gene TRBJ2-1, with 10 bases fitting TRBD2. Losses at the gene ends were 3 bases for V and 7 bases for J; bases not matched to a gene: 4. This CDR3 has 14 residues. CDR1 and CDR2 (germline): SGHRS, YFSETQ. The chain's CDR3 is CASSSIAGGNEQFF. CDR3 DNA: TGCGCCAGCAGCTCGATAGCGGGAGGTAATGAGCAGTTCTTC.

The J gene is TRBJ1-2, the V gene TRBV29-1; no reliable D call. The CDR3 totals 19 residues. V lost 4 bases, J lost 0 bases, and 27 bases lay in between. The V gene's germline CDR1 is SQVTM and CDR2 ANQGSEA. Here the CDR3 DNA reads TGCAGCGTTGGGGTCTCGGTGGCAGCGCCGGAAGGATCTAACTATGGCTACACCTTC. It specifies CSVGVSVAAPEGSNYGYTF. The variable domain in full, with the rest retrieved from reference TRBV29-1 and TRBJ1-2, is SAVISQKPSRDICQRGTSLTIQCQVDSQVTMMFWYRQQPGQSLTLIATANQGSEATYESGFVIDKFPISRPNLTFSTLTVSNMSPEDSSIYLCSVGVSVAAPEGSNYGYTFGSGTRLTVV.

This rearrangement joins TRBV2 to TRBJ2-1, with D possibly matching TRBD2 (6 bases). The CDR3 extends over 13 amino acids. The germline CDR1 and CDR2 sequences are SNHLY and FYNNEI. V was shortened by 7 bases and J by 7 bases, with 14 bases between the two germline ends. CDR3 amino acids: CASKVNSGNEQFF. In DNA, the CDR3 is TGTGCCAGCAAGGTTAATAGCGGAAATGAGCAGTTCTTC. The whole variable domain, filled in from reference TRBV2 and TRBJ2-1, reads EPEVTQTPSHQVTQMGQEVILRCVPISNHLYFYWYRQILGQKVEFLVSFYNNEISEKSEIFDDQFSVERPDGSNFTLKIRSTKLEDSAMYFCASKVNSGNEQFFGPGTRLTVL.

V gene TRBV9 combines with J gene TRBJ2-1, with 9 bases that match TRBD1. This CDR3 is built from 16 residues. Germline V gives CDR1 SGDLS, CDR2 YYNGEE. With V trimmed by 3 bases and J by 2 bases, 6 bases remained unmatched. CDR3 protein: CASSDRDRVTYNEQFF. The CDR3 bases are TGTGCCAGCAGCGACCGGGACAGGGTTACCTACAATGAGCAGTTCTTC.

This clone was counted only a few times. J is TRBJ2-2 and V is TRBV11-2, with D perhaps matching TRBD2 (5 bases). CDR3 length equals 17 residues. The ends were cut back, 5 bases at V and 2 bases at J, with 18 bases in the middle. CDR1 is SGHAT and CDR2 is FQNNGV in the germline V gene. The CDR3 region has the DNA TGTGCCAGCAGCCCTCCAAAGAGTGGGAGAAACACCGGGGAGCTGTTTTTT. It encodes CASSPPKSGRNTGELFF.

This rearrangement joins TRBV15 to TRBJ2-1; TRBD1 agrees at 9 bases. Germline loops: CDR1 LNHNV, CDR2 YYDKDF (reference sequence). V lost 6 bases, J lost 7 bases, and 13 bases stayed unmatched. This CDR3 spans 16 amino acids. The CDR3: CATSKGGTGWDNEQFF. The DNA for the CDR3 is TGTGCCACCAGTAAGGGGGGGACAGGGTGGGATAATGAGCAGTTCTTC.

The gene calls are TRBV5-4 and TRBJ1-3; tentatively, D is TRBD1 (5 bases). Germline V gene sequence: CDR1 SGHNT, CDR2 YYREEE (reference sequence). The CDR3 has 14 residues. V lost 4 bases and J 6 bases, leaving 14 bases between the germline ends. CDR3 nucleotides: TGTGCCAGCAGCGAAACAGGAACGACAAACACCATATATTTT. Protein sequence: CASSETGTTNTIYF.

This chain uses TRBV7-9 with TRBJ2-7; 10 nucleotides agree with TRBD2. The germline V gene has CDR1 SEHNR and CDR2 FQNEAQ (reference sequence). V was pared by 5 bases and J by 3 bases, with 7 bases of the junction left unmatched. There are 15 residues in the CDR3. CDR3: CASSARTSGRYEQYF. The CDR3 nucleotides read TGTGCCAGCAGCGCCCGGACTAGCGGACGCTACGAGCAGTACTTC.

The gene calls are TRBV11-2 and TRBJ2-4; a possible D gene is TRBD1 (6 bases). Germline V lookup: CDR1 SGHAT, CDR2 FQNNGV. V was clipped by 5 bases and J by 7 bases, with 12 bases between them. The CDR3 totals 13 residues. CDR3 DNA sequence: TGTGCCAGCAGCCCGGGACAATCGAACATTCAGTACTTC. It specifies CASSPGQSNIQYF.